This passage covers 15 T cell receptor beta chains from one sample sequenced in a study of OX40 agonist ivuxolimab in advanced cancers. The table came from immunoSEQ multiplex PCR; TCRdb's copy has only in-frame clones and leaves some out. The repertoire holds 70,000 or so clones, with about 80% as singletons. This specimen consisted of CD4+ or CD8+ T cells sorted from blood, obtained in a trial of the OX40 agonist ivuxolimab. Receptors were obtained from an adult with an advanced solid tumor such as melanoma, head and neck, liver or kidney cancer.

The table lists this clone with a count of one. The J gene is TRBJ1-4, the V gene TRBV5-1; D ambiguous. There are 14 residues in the CDR3. The V gene's germline CDR1 is SGHRS and CDR2 YFSETQ. Between the trimmed V and J ends, which lost 0 bases and 8 bases, there was a span of 11 bases. For the CDR3, the DNA is TGCGCCAGCAGCTTGGGGAGGCCTGGAGAAAAACTGTTTTTT. This sequence encodes CASSLGRPGEKLFF.

This clone was observed a few times. V and J are TRBV30 and TRBJ1-2; no clear D. Germline CDR1 and CDR2: GTSNPN and SVGIG (reference sequence). This CDR3 spans 12 amino acids. The V end was cut by 5 bases, the J end by 6 bases, with 13 bases between. The CDR3 bases are TGTGCCTGGCGACGACGTGCGGATGGCTACACCTTC. It encodes CAWRRRADGYTF. Looking up the rest from reference TRBV30 and TRBJ1-2 gives the full variable domain: SQTIHQWPATLVQPVGSPLSLECTVEGTSNPNLYWYRQAAGRGLQLLFYSVGIGQISSEVPQNLSASRPQDRQFILSSKKLLLSDSGFYLCAWRRRADGYTFGSGTRLTVV.

V gene TRBV9 combines with J gene TRBJ2-5; D is possibly TRBD1 or TRBD2 (5 bases each). Between the trimmed V and J ends, which lost 4 bases and 2 bases, there was a span of 12 bases. Per the germline V gene, CDR1 is SGDLS and CDR2 is YYNGEE. This CDR3 comprises 14 residues. The CDR3 bases are TGTGCCAGCAGCTATGACTGGGGGCAAGAGACCCAGTACTTC. Translated: CASSYDWGQETQYF. Looking up the rest from reference TRBV9 and TRBJ2-5 gives the full variable domain: DSGVTQTPKHLITATGQRVTLRCSPRSGDLSVYWYQQSLDQGLQFLIQYYNGEERAKGNILERFSAQQFPDLHSELNLSSLELGDSALYFCASSYDWGQETQYFGPGTRLLVL.

This clone was observed a handful of times. This chain joins TRBV9 and TRBJ1-2, with a weak D call TRBD1 (5 bases). V was cut by 0 bases and J by 2 bases, with 8 bases left in between. Germline V gene sequence: CDR1 SGDLS, CDR2 YYNGEE. CDR3 length equals 14 residues. This CDR3 is CASSVGAGNYGYTF. CDR3 bases: TGTGCCAGCAGCGTAGGGGCAGGGAACTATGGCTACACCTTC. Complete variable domain (other parts from reference TRBV9 and TRBJ1-2): DSGVTQTPKHLITATGQRVTLRCSPRSGDLSVYWYQQSLDQGLQFLIQYYNGEERAKGNILERFSAQQFPDLHSELNLSSLELGDSALYFCASSVGAGNYGYTFGSGTRLTVV.

The chain's CDR3 is CASSVAGWGDTQYF. Written as DNA, the CDR3 is TGTGCCAGCAGCGTGGCAGGGTGGGGGGATACGCAGTATTTT. The V and J genes are TRBV9 and TRBJ2-3; D tentatively fits TRBD1 or TRBD2 (5 bases each). V lost 2 bases to trimming and J lost 6 bases, with 13 bases between them. The germline gives CDR1 SGDLS, CDR2 YYNGEE. CDR3 size: 14 residues.

The rearrangement uses TRBV30 and TRBJ1-2; no clear D. CDR1 and CDR2 (germline): GTSNPN, SVGIG (reference sequence). The germline V and J ends were trimmed by 5 bases and 6 bases, with 19 bases remaining between them. The CDR3 spans 14 residues. The CDR3 spells CAWFFPASKDGYTF. The DNA of the CDR3 is TGTGCCTGGTTCTTTCCGGCATCTAAGGATGGCTACACCTTC.

As to this clone: One end of the junction is discordant with germline, which a read error may explain. This chain connects TRBV7-7 to TRBJ2-2, with D perhaps matching TRBD2 (6 bases). The CDR3 consists of 15 residues. Germline CDR1 reads SSHAT; CDR2 reads FNYEAQ (reference sequence). The CDR3 reads CASSLVDGGAGELFF. The CDR3 DNA sequence: TGTGCTAGCAGCTTAGTAGACGGCGGGGCCGGGGAGCTGTTTTTT.

The chain uses TRBV29-1 and TRBJ1-4, with a weak D call TRBD1 (6 bases). In germline, CDR1 is SQVTM, CDR2 ANQGSEA. The length of the CDR3 is 13 residues. Between the trimmed V and J ends, which lost 6 bases and 7 bases, there was a span of 15 bases. CDR3: CSVARGGAEKLFF. The CDR3, as DNA: TGCAGCGTGGCGAGAGGGGGGGCTGAAAAACTGTTTTTT.

This chain links TRBV29-1 with TRBJ2-1, with 14 bases matching TRBD2. Per germline, CDR1 SQVTM and CDR2 ANQGSEA. Unmatched junction bases numbered 9, after V lost 7 bases and J lost 16 bases. The CDR3 is made up of 12 amino acids. CDR3 coding DNA: TGCAGCGCTTCGACTAGCGGGGGGGATGGATTCTTC. This gives the protein CSASTSGGDGFF.

The rearrangement joins TRBV14 to TRBJ2-5; D is unclear. Trimming stripped 2 bases from V and 5 bases from J, with 6 bases between. Germline V gene lookup returns CDR1 SGHDN and CDR2 FVKESK. The CDR3 loop spans 12 amino acids. Here the CDR3 reads CASSQTWETQYF. The CDR3 nucleotides read TGTGCCAGCAGCCAAACATGGGAGACCCAGTACTTC. The full variable domain, in which reference TRBV14 and TRBJ2-5 provide the parts outside the CDR3, is EAGVTQFPSHSVIEKGQTVTLRCDPISGHDNLYWYRRVMGKEIKFLLHFVKESKQDESGMPNNRFLAERTGGTYSTLKVQPAELEDSGVYFCASSQTWETQYFGPGTRLLVL.

The rearrangement links TRBV19 to TRBJ1-5; D unclear. Trimming cost V 5 bases and J 0 bases, with 5 bases left between them. The CDR3 is 13 amino acids. Germline loops: CDR1 LNHDA, CDR2 SQIVND (reference sequence). In DNA form, the CDR3 reads TGTGCCAGTAGTCACCATAGCAATCAGCCCCAGCATTTT. It encodes CASSHHSNQPQHF.

A note on this clone: A much bigger clone sits one base away, suggesting this may be a read error. Different DNA sequences within this sample yield the same CDR3. This chain connects TRBV19 to TRBJ2-7; maybe TRBD1 (6 bases). This CDR3 has 13 amino acids. From germline, CDR1 is LNHDA and CDR2 SQIVND (reference sequence). V was trimmed by 5 bases and J by 2 bases, leaving 10 bases between them. Written as DNA, the CDR3 is TGTGCCAGTAGTCCGGGACATCCCTACGAGCAGTACTTC. Amino acids: CASSPGHPYEQYF.

This clone occurred many times. The V call is TRBV6-5, the J call TRBJ1-5, with 8 bases identical to TRBD1. This CDR3 spans 15 amino acids. J lost 7 bases, V lost 8 bases, and 13 bases had no gene match. Germline V gene sequence: CDR1 MNHEY, CDR2 SVGAGI. CDR3 residues: CASQKRQGAVQPQHF. DNA of the CDR3: TGTGCCAGCCAGAAGCGGCAGGGGGCTGTCCAGCCCCAGCATTTT.

The chain joins TRBV5-1 to TRBJ1-1; D might be TRBD1 (5 bases). Germline CDR1 reads SGHRS; CDR2 reads YFSETQ. The V end lost 4 bases, the J end lost 8 bases, and 21 bases lay between the germline ends. This CDR3 comprises 15 residues. CDR3 coding DNA: TGCGCCAGCAGCCCGAGGTCCGACCGGGGGAAGGAAGCTTTCTTT. Its translation: CASSPRSDRGKEAFF.

The chain has TRBV4-1 and TRBJ1-2; 8 bases are a match to TRBD1. This CDR3 is 16 amino acids long. Germline CDR1 and CDR2: MGHRA and YSYEKL. The J segment lost 4 bases and the V segment lost 4 bases, leaving 11 bases of the junction unmatched. The CDR3 coding sequence is TGCGCCAGCAGCCCCGGACCGGGACAGGACACCTATGGCTACACCTTC. Encoded protein: CASSPGPGQDTYGYTF.